A selection of T cell receptor beta chains follows, all from one sample in a study of regulatory T cells in long-lasting Graves disease. MiXCR was run by TCRdb on the multiplex PCR reads, yielding one entry per CDR3 protein. This table has some 440,000 distinct CDR3 sequences, around 21% appearing once. The specimen comprised peripheral blood mononuclear cells (PBMCs), sampled when the disease was refractory, from a patient treated with antithyroid drugs. These receptor sequences come from a female donor with Graves disease. Each CDR3 is given with its conserved first and last residue. Fields, in order: D gene, V gene, J gene, clone size, CDR3 protein, CDR3 DNA. A D gene is named only where the DNA matches it firmly. Clone size is not always given. Where it is, it says once, few, many or a class for expanded clones.

TRBD2	TRBV4-2	TRBJ2-3	.	CASSQADGRGTDTQYF	TGTGCCAGCAGCCAAGCGGACGGGAGGGGCACAGATACGCAGTATTTT
.	TRBV29-1	TRBJ2-2	few	CSVDDGGTGELFF	TGCAGCGTTGATGACGGAGGCACCGGGGAGCTGTTTTTT
.	TRBV20-1	TRBJ1-2	.	CSAGPGGEASHYGYTF	TGCAGTGCTGGCCCCGGGGGGGAGGCGTCCCACTATGGCTACACCTTC
.	TRBV6-1	TRBJ2-5	many	CASSEWGGGETQYF	TGTGCCAGCAGTGAATGGGGAGGTGGAGAGACCCAGTACTTC
.	TRBV4-1	TRBJ2-6	few	CASKRDFGANVLTF	TGCGCCAGTAAAAGGGATTTCGGGGCCAACGTCCTGACTTTC
.	TRBV20-1	TRBJ2-2	.	CSASPGTGELFF	TGCAGTGCTAGCCCAGGGACCGGGGAGCTGTTTTTT
.	TRBV12-3/TRBV12-4	TRBJ2-7	many	CASSISGTLHEQYF	TGTGCCAGCAGTATCTCAGGGACTCTCCACGAGCAGTACTTC
TRBD1	TRBV29-1	TRBJ2-7	many	CSVEFGTGLDEQYF	TGCAGCGTTGAATTCGGGACAGGGTTGGACGAGCAGTACTTC
.	TRBV6-1	TRBJ1-5	few	CASSLMLRRNQPQHF	TGTGCCAGCAGTCTAATGTTAAGGAGGAATCAGCCCCAGCATTTT
.	TRBV20-1	TRBJ1-6	.	CSARAQGGNSPLHF	TGCAGTGCTAGGGCCCAGGGAGGTAATTCACCCCTCCACTTT
.	TRBV4-1	TRBJ1-5	few	CASSQGWNQPQHF	TGCGCCAGCAGCCAAGGCTGGAATCAGCCCCAGCATTTT
.	TRBV5-1	TRBJ1-2	.	CASRPGPTPRDGYTF	TGCGCCAGCAGACCCGGCCCTACACCGAGGGATGGCTACACCTTC
.	TRBV5-6	TRBJ2-4	.	CASSFKTKNIQYF	TGTGCCAGCAGCTTTAAAACCAAAAACATTCAGTACTTC